This is a list of T cell receptor beta chains from one sample in a study of breast tumors, draining lymph nodes, adjacent tissues. TCRdb ran MiXCR on the multiplex PCR reads and lists one entry per CDR3 protein. The sample lists some 53,000 distinct CDR3 sequences; about 40% were seen once. Material for sequencing was breast tumor tissue. The receptors were gathered from a female donor with breast cancer. Some clones in this sample may be carry-over from other donors' samples. The CDR3 runs from the conserved cysteine through the conserved F or W. D genes are given only for firm matches. Clone size is given for some rows only: seen once, a few or many times, or a class if the clone is expanded.

>TRBJ2-7|many|TRBV28|NA
CASRTSGEQYF
TGTGCCAGCAGGACGTCTGGCGAGCAGTACTTC
>TRBJ2-7|NA|TRBV9|NA
CASTGSYEQYF
TGTGCCAGCACCGGTTCCTACGAGCAGTACTTC
>TRBJ1-5|few|TRBV5-6|NA
CASSLAPPKGRGNQPQHF
TGTGCCAGCAGCTTGGCTCCTCCTAAAGGGCGCGGCAATCAGCCCCAGCATTTT
>TRBJ2-1|NA|TRBV2|TRBD2
CATSEVRLAVYNEQFF
TGTGCCACCAGCGAAGTGAGACTAGCGGTATACAATGAGCAGTTCTTC
>TRBJ2-2|medium-sized|TRBV7-3|NA
CASSLAAGRGGELFF
TGTGCCAGCAGCTTAGCCGCGGGGCGAGGAGGGGAGCTGTTTTTT
>TRBJ1-1|few|TRBV7-3|NA
CASSLSGGGTEAFF
TGTGCCAGCAGCTTAAGTGGGGGGGGCACTGAAGCTTTCTTT
>TRBJ2-1|many|TRBV12-3/TRBV12-4|TRBD2
CASSLTSGIDEQFF
TGTGCCAGCAGCTTGACTAGCGGGATCGATGAGCAGTTCTTC
>TRBJ2-7|NA|TRBV5-1|NA
CASSPRLGVYEQYF
TGCGCCAGCAGCCCGAGACTGGGGGTTTACGAGCAGTACTTC
>TRBJ1-4|many|TRBV13|NA
CASKNEGAEKLFF
TGTGCCAGCAAAAACGAAGGCGCTGAAAAACTGTTTTTT
>TRBJ1-3|NA|TRBV7-3|NA
CASNNREGNTIYF
TGTGCCAGCAACAACAGGGAGGGAAACACCATATATTTT
>TRBJ2-7|many|TRBV2|TRBD2
CASSRQREGNEQYF
TGTGCCAGCAGCAGGCAGCGGGAGGGTAACGAGCAGTACTTC
>TRBJ2-5|many|TRBV13|NA
CASSFGRTEETQYF
TGTGCCAGCAGCTTTGGACGGACTGAAGAGACCCAGTACTTC
>TRBJ2-1|NA|TRBV30|NA
CAWSQTSYNEQFF
TGTGCCTGGTCACAGACCAGTTACAATGAGCAGTTCTTC
>TRBJ2-2|NA|TRBV7-2|NA
CASSFGGTNIEELFF
TGTGCCAGCAGCTTTGGGGGGACGAACATCGAGGAGCTGTTTTTT
>TRBJ1-6|NA|TRBV2|NA
CASSLNRVQNPPLHF
TGTGCCAGCAGCCTAAACCGGGTCCAAAACCCACCCCTCCACTTT
>TRBJ2-1|many|TRBV24-1|NA
CATSDPPIYNEQFF
TGTGCCACCAGTGACCCTCCCATATACAATGAGCAGTTCTTC
>TRBJ2-7|NA|TRBV20-1|TRBD2
CSARKTSGEQYF
TGCAGTGCTAGGAAGACTAGCGGCGAGCAGTACTTC
>TRBJ1-2|many|TRBV5-8|NA
CASSLEVRIYGYTF
TGTGCCAGCAGCTTGGAAGTAAGGATCTATGGCTACACCTTC
>TRBJ1-4|NA|TRBV25-1|NA
CASSDGPNEKLFF
TGTGCCAGCAGTGACGGACCCAATGAAAAACTGTTTTTT
>TRBJ1-1|few|TRBV4-2|NA
CASSQDRGVNTEAFF
TGTGCCAGCAGCCAAGATCGTGGAGTAAACACTGAAGCTTTCTTT
>TRBJ1-5|NA|TRBV19|NA
CASSQGTTGRRQPQHF
TGTGCCAGTAGTCAGGGGACAACCGGGCGGCGTCAGCCCCAGCATTTT
>TRBJ1-2|NA|TRBV20-1|NA
CSARTPGHQYGYTF
TGCAGTGCTAGGACACCGGGACACCAATATGGCTACACCTTC
>TRBJ2-7|many|TRBV28|NA
CASSFSKGAWYFF
TGTGCCAGCAGTTTCTCAAAAGGGGCCTGGTACTTCTTC
>TRBJ2-7|many|TRBV18|NA
CASSPRRPPAEQYF
TGTGCCAGCTCACCCCGACGTCCTCCGGCCGAGCAGTACTTC
>TRBJ1-6|many|TRBV7-2|NA
CASSLARTGRSPLHF
TGTGCCAGCAGCTTAGCGAGAACAGGGAGATCACCCCTCCACTTT
>TRBJ2-5|NA|TRBV4-1|TRBD2
CASSPAGRDQETQYF
TGCGCCAGCAGCCCAGCGGGAAGAGACCAAGAGACCCAGTACTTC
>TRBJ1-6|NA|TRBV9|TRBD1
CASSVRDSLNSPLHF
TGTGCCAGCAGCGTCCGGGACAGCCTAAATTCACCCCTCCACTTT
>TRBJ2-1|many|TRBV24-1|NA
CATSDLHEQFF
TGTGCCACCAGTGATTTACATGAGCAGTTCTTC
>TRBJ2-5|many|TRBV9|TRBD2
CASSVGGGRVGETQYF
TGTGCCAGCAGCGTAGGTGGCGGGAGAGTTGGAGAGACCCAGTACTTC
>TRBJ2-3|NA|TRBV25-1|TRBD2
CARLRSGGSRYWQYF
TGTGCTAGACTCCGCTCTGGCGGGAGCAGATACTGGCAGTATTTT
>TRBJ2-5|NA|TRBV30|NA
CAWSAGAGKTQYF
TGTGCCTGGAGTGCAGGGGCAGGGAAGACCCAGTACTTC
>TRBJ1-2|NA|TRBV12-3/TRBV12-4|NA
CASSFEGSRGYTF
TGTGCCAGCAGTTTCGAGGGGTCGCGCGGCTACACCTTC
>TRBJ2-1|NA|TRBV5-1|NA
CASSLVGSRNEQFF
TGCGCCAGCAGCTTGGTGGGGAGTAGGAATGAGCAGTTCTTC
>TRBJ1-2|many|TRBV7-2|NA
CASSPTAPSNYGYTF
TGTGCCAGCAGCCCGACCGCACCCTCTAACTATGGCTACACCTTC
>TRBJ1-5|NA|TRBV12-5|TRBD1
CASGPPGGRETQHF
TGTGCTAGTGGTCCTCCAGGGGGCCGTGAGACCCAGCATTTT
>TRBJ1-2|many|TRBV5-6|TRBD1
CASSFGSGGGYTF
TGTGCCAGCAGCTTTGGTTCAGGGGGTGGCTACACCTTC
>TRBJ2-2|few|TRBV6-5|NA
CASRRNSGPAHTGELFF
TGTGCCAGCCGGCGGAACAGCGGACCCGCGCACACCGGGGAGCTGTTTTTT
>TRBJ2-5|many|TRBV28|NA
CASSFKLRLGLETQYF
TGTGCCAGCAGTTTTAAGTTAAGACTAGGGTTGGAGACCCAGTACTTC
>TRBJ1-2|NA|TRBV24-1|NA
CATSDPYNEQFFGPGTRRGYTF
NA
>TRBJ2-2|NA|TRBV10-3|NA
CAISRDLLNTGELFF
TGTGCCATCAGTAGGGACCTACTGAACACCGGGGAGCTGTTTTTT
>TRBJ1-3|NA|TRBV20-1|TRBD1
CSAGAGGIGNTIYF
TGCAGTGCGGGTGCAGGGGGCATTGGAAACACCATATATTTC
>TRBJ2-1|many|TRBV19|TRBD2
CASSPLAGEGNEQFF
TGTGCCAGTAGTCCCCTAGCGGGAGAGGGCAATGAGCAGTTCTTC
>TRBJ1-2|many|TRBV7-2|NA
CASSLGPYGYTF
TGTGCCAGCAGCCTAGGACCGTATGGCTACACCTTC
>TRBJ2-7|NA|TRBV6-2/TRBV6-3|NA
CASSHGRIEQYF
TGTGCCAGCAGTCACGGTCGAATCGAGCAGTACTTC
>TRBJ1-2|NA|TRBV4-3|TRBD1
CASSRTDRDYGYTF
TGCGCCAGCAGCCGCACCGACAGGGACTATGGCTACACCTTC
>TRBJ1-4|many|TRBV19|NA
CASSMGAGDTNEKLFF
TGTGCCAGTAGTATGGGGGCAGGGGATACTAATGAAAAACTGTTTTTT
>TRBJ2-1|many|TRBV5-1|NA
CASSLGAYNEQFF
TGCGCCAGCAGCTTGGGAGCATACAATGAGCAGTTCTTC
>TRBJ1-2|many|TRBV28|NA
CASSIPGHFYGYTF
TGTGCCAGCAGCATCCCGGGACACTTCTATGGCTACACCTTC
>TRBJ2-7|NA|TRBV20-1|TRBD1
CSAWTGATSAEQYF
TGCAGTGCCTGGACAGGGGCGACCTCTGCCGAGCAGTACTTC
>TRBJ1-1|few|TRBV15|NA
CATKQPNTEAFF
TGTGCCACCAAGCAGCCGAACACTGAAGCTTTCTTT